This passage covers 11 T cell receptor beta chains from one sample sequenced in a study of cytomegalovirus exposure and HLA in healthy donors. A multiplex PCR was run with 60 Vbeta primers and 13 Jbeta primers. Only in-frame clones appear in the TCRdb table, and some are missing; sequencing was by immunoSEQ multiplex PCR. The table records about 180,000 clones, around 80% of them present only once. The sample consisted of PBMCs. The receptors derive from a man aged 18 to 35 in good health and CMV-seronegative.

The V and J genes are TRBV7-6 and TRBJ1-4; 8 bases are shared with TRBD1. This CDR3 is 14 amino acids long. Germline loops: CDR1 SGHVS, CDR2 FNYEAQ. Unmatched junction bases numbered 3, after V lost 1 base and J lost 8 bases. DNA of the CDR3: TGTGCCAGCAGCTTAGTGGCAGGGGGCGAAAAACTGTTTTTT. This gives the protein CASSLVAGGEKLFF.

The chain employs TRBV6-1 and TRBJ2-2, with 9 bases matching TRBD2. The V gene end was trimmed by 3 bases and the J gene end by 3 bases; junction bases not matched to a gene: 11. Germline CDR1 is MNHNS and CDR2 is SASEGT. CDR3 length: 18 amino acids. The CDR3 coding sequence is TGTGCCAGCAGTGAGAGGCTAGCGGGGCTAGCTTACACCGGGGAGCTGTTTTTT. Protein sequence: CASSERLAGLAYTGELFF.

The V gene is TRBV19, the J gene TRBJ1-5; D might be TRBD1 (6 bases). Trimming left V 4 bases short and J 11 bases short, with 12 bases between. Germline CDR1 LNHDA, CDR2 SQIVND (reference sequence). The CDR3 has 12 amino acids. The CDR3 DNA reads TGTGCCAGTAGTAAGGGGGGGGTTTCCCAGCATTTT. Its protein product is CASSKGGVSQHF.

This clone was seen once. V is TRBV5-1 and J is TRBJ1-1; 7 bases map to TRBD1. The CDR3 contains 15 residues. Trimming removed 8 bases from V and 1 base from J; junction bases left unmatched: 11. The germline V gene encodes CDR1 SGHRS and CDR2 YFSETQ. CDR3 sequence (DNA): TGCGCCAGTCAACAATCGACAGGGACGAACACTGAAGCTTTCTTT. The encoded protein is CASQQSTGTNTEAFF.

This clone was observed a handful of times. The V call is TRBV6-6, the J call TRBJ2-1, with D maybe TRBD2 (7 bases). Germline CDR1 reads MNHNY; CDR2 reads SVGAGI (reference sequence). V shed 4 bases and J shed 4 bases, with 17 bases lying between them. The CDR3 extends over 16 amino acids. CDR3 sequence: CASSWSGTPVYNEQFF. The DNA of the CDR3 is TGTGCCAGCAGTTGGAGCGGGACACCAGTTTACAATGAGCAGTTCTTC.

The V gene is TRBV5-4, the J gene TRBJ1-2; D is possibly TRBD1 (6 bases). The CDR3 spans 17 residues. Germline assignment: CDR1 SGHNT and CDR2 YYREEE (reference sequence). The V end was cut by 0 bases, the J end by 8 bases, with 23 bases between. The CDR3 DNA is TGTGCCAGCAGCTTGGGGCAGGGGCGAAGATTCCCTCACGGCTACACCTTC. It is translated as CASSLGQGRRFPHGYTF.

The rearrangement links TRBV9 to TRBJ1-5, with 8 bases that match TRBD1. The CDR3 length is 15 residues. V was clipped by 3 bases and J by 7 bases; unmatched bases: 9. From germline, CDR1 is SGDLS and CDR2 YYNGEE. DNA of the CDR3: TGTGCCAGCAGCGAGGGAGGACAGGGCGGGCAGCCCCAGCATTTT. Its translation: CASSEGGQGGQPQHF.

This clone occurred a few times. The rearrangement joins TRBV19 to TRBJ1-5, with D maybe TRBD1 (6 bases). Germline V gene lookup returns CDR1 LNHDA and CDR2 SQIVND (reference sequence). The CDR3 spans 16 residues. Deletions cut 3 bases from V and 0 bases from J, with 12 bases between. The CDR3 region has the DNA TGTGCCAGTAGTATGTGGGGGCAGGGTAGCAATCAGCCCCAGCATTTT. It is translated as CASSMWGQGSNQPQHF.

This rearrangement joins TRBV28 to TRBJ2-7; a weak D match, TRBD2 (6 bases). V shed 8 bases and J shed 2 bases, with 13 bases lying between them. Germline V gene sequence: CDR1 MDHEN, CDR2 SYDVKM. The CDR3 runs 13 residues. The CDR3 nucleotides read TGTGCCAGCCGACCGGAGGGTCCCTACGAGCAGTACTTC. Translation gives CASRPEGPYEQYF.

This chain uses TRBV28 with TRBJ2-4; D is perhaps TRBD2 (6 bases). Trimming cost V 4 bases and J 9 bases, with 13 bases left between them. Germline V lookup: CDR1 MDHEN, CDR2 SYDVKM. This CDR3 is built from 13 residues. The CDR3 region has the DNA TGTGCCAGCAGTTATGCGGGGATGGGCATTCAGTACTTC. This gives the protein CASSYAGMGIQYF. Supplemented by reference TRBV28 and TRBJ2-4, the full variable domain reads DVKVTQSSRYLVKRTGEKVFLECVQDMDHENMFWYRQDPGLGLRLIYFSYDVKMKEKGDIPEGYSVSREKKERFSLILESASTNQTSMYLCASSYAGMGIQYFGAGTRLSVL.

The CDR3 is CAWSGGVRNEQFF. As DNA, the CDR3 is TGTGCCTGGAGTGGGGGGGTTCGGAATGAGCAGTTCTTC. The chain employs TRBV30 and TRBJ2-1; the D gene is possibly TRBD2 (6 bases). CDR1 is GTSNPN, CDR2 SVGIG, per germline (reference sequence). The V end lost 1 base, the J end lost 7 bases, and 11 bases lay between the germline ends. This CDR3 has 13 residues. The full variable domain, in which reference TRBV30 and TRBJ2-1 provide the parts outside the CDR3, is SQTIHQWPATLVQPVGSPLSLECTVEGTSNPNLYWYRQAAGRGLQLLFYSVGIGQISSEVPQNLSASRPQDRQFILSSKKLLLSDSGFYLCAWSGGVRNEQFFGPGTRLTVL.